The rows below give T cell receptor beta chains drawn from one sample of a study of T cell responses to AZD1222 COVID-19 vaccine. Profiled with immunoSEQ multiplex PCR; TCRdb holds only in-frame clones, not every one. The sample consists of approximately 150,000 clones, about 86% of them appearing once. The input for sequencing was peripheral blood, taken 28 days after the second AZD1222 dose. Receptors originate from an adult who received the AZD1222 COVID-19 vaccine. Each CDR3 is given with its conserved first and last residue. Fields, in order: D gene, clone size, J gene, CDR3 length, V gene, CDR3 DNA, CDR3 protein. A D gene is named only where the DNA matches it firmly. Rows give clone size only sometimes, using once, few, many, or a class for an expanded clone.

d_gene: NA
abundance: few
j_gene: TRBJ2-2
len: 13
v_gene: TRBV6-5
CDR3nt: TGTGCCAGCACGGACAGAAACACCGGGGAGCTGTTTTTT
CDR3aa: CASTDRNTGELFF

d_gene: NA
abundance: NA
j_gene: TRBJ1-4
len: 16
v_gene: TRBV19
CDR3nt: TGTGCCAGTAGTACAGATTACAGGGCCTATAATGAAAAACTGTTTTTT
CDR3aa: CASSTDYRAYNEKLFF

d_gene: TRBD2
abundance: once
j_gene: TRBJ2-1
len: 15
v_gene: TRBV27
CDR3nt: TGTGCCAGCAGTTCCTGGACTAGCCGAGACAATGAGCAGTTCTTC
CDR3aa: CASSSWTSRDNEQFF

d_gene: NA
abundance: NA
j_gene: TRBJ1-1
len: 14
v_gene: TRBV6-5
CDR3nt: TGTGCCAGCAGTTACGGGGGGGACACTTATGAAGCTTTCTTT
CDR3aa: CASSYGGDTYEAFF

d_gene: NA
abundance: NA
j_gene: TRBJ2-7
len: 13
v_gene: TRBV18
CDR3nt: TGTGCCAGCTCACCCCAGGGCCCCTACGAGCAGTACTTC
CDR3aa: CASSPQGPYEQYF

d_gene: TRBD2
abundance: NA
j_gene: TRBJ2-7
len: 15
v_gene: TRBV7-2
CDR3nt: TGTGCCAGCAGCGACGAGCGGGGGTACTCCTACGAGCAGTACTTC
CDR3aa: CASSDERGYSYEQYF

d_gene: NA
abundance: NA
j_gene: TRBJ2-3
len: 13
v_gene: TRBV27
CDR3nt: TGTGCCAGCAGTTTTCCCACCACAGATACGCAGTATTTT
CDR3aa: CASSFPTTDTQYF

d_gene: TRBD2
abundance: NA
j_gene: TRBJ2-7
len: 16
v_gene: TRBV7-9
CDR3nt: TGTGCCAGCAGCTTCCCTCCGGGAGGTTTGACCTACGAGCAGTACTTC
CDR3aa: CASSFPPGGLTYEQYF

d_gene: NA
abundance: NA
j_gene: TRBJ1-6
len: 16
v_gene: TRBV2
CDR3nt: TGTGCCAGCACCCCTTCCCCTACCGCCTCTAATTCACCCCTCCACTTT
CDR3aa: CASTPSPTASNSPLHF

d_gene: NA
abundance: NA
j_gene: TRBJ1-1
len: 13
v_gene: TRBV19
CDR3nt: TGTGCCAGCCGGGACCATATGAACACTGAAGCTTTCTTT
CDR3aa: CASRDHMNTEAFF

d_gene: NA
abundance: NA
j_gene: TRBJ2-7
len: 13
v_gene: TRBV15
CDR3nt: TGTGCCACCAGCAGAGGATCCTCCTACGAGCAGTACTTC
CDR3aa: CATSRGSSYEQYF

d_gene: NA
abundance: NA
j_gene: TRBJ1-4
len: 13
v_gene: TRBV4-1
CDR3nt: TGCGCCAGCAGCTACATAGGTGGTGAAAAACTGTTTTTT
CDR3aa: CASSYIGGEKLFF

d_gene: TRBD2
abundance: once
j_gene: TRBJ2-1
len: 15
v_gene: TRBV7-2
CDR3nt: TGTGCCAGCAGCTTAGTGGGCGCGGGGGGTGAGGAGCAGTTCTTC
CDR3aa: CASSLVGAGGEEQFF

d_gene: TRBD1
abundance: NA
j_gene: TRBJ1-5
len: 16
v_gene: TRBV6-5
CDR3nt: TGTGCCAGCAGTTCCTCCGGGACAGGGGTAGGACAGCCCCAGCATTTT
CDR3aa: CASSSSGTGVGQPQHF

d_gene: TRBD1
abundance: NA
j_gene: TRBJ1-1
len: 16
v_gene: TRBV5-5
CDR3nt: TGTGCCAGCAGCGCGGGACAGCCCCCGGAGAACACTGAAGCTTTCTTT
CDR3aa: CASSAGQPPENTEAFF

d_gene: NA
abundance: NA
j_gene: TRBJ1-5
len: 13
v_gene: TRBV6-1
CDR3nt: TGTGCCAGCAGTGAAGCTATTAATCAGCCCCAGCATTTT
CDR3aa: CASSEAINQPQHF

d_gene: NA
abundance: NA
j_gene: TRBJ2-1
len: 15
v_gene: TRBV7-8
CDR3nt: TGTGCCAGCAGCCCCCAAGTTAGCAGGGGAGGCGAGCAGTTCTTC
CDR3aa: CASSPQVSRGGEQFF

d_gene: NA
abundance: NA
j_gene: TRBJ1-1
len: 13
v_gene: TRBV7-6
CDR3nt: TGTGCCAGCAGCTTAGGAGGAGGGGCGGAAGCTTTCTTT
CDR3aa: CASSLGGGAEAFF

d_gene: NA
abundance: NA
j_gene: TRBJ2-3
len: 15
v_gene: TRBV11-2
CDR3nt: TGTGCCAGCAGCTTAATTTCTACTAGCACAGATACGCAGTATTTT
CDR3aa: CASSLISTSTDTQYF

d_gene: TRBD1
abundance: NA
j_gene: TRBJ2-3
len: 15
v_gene: TRBV5-8
CDR3nt: TGTGCCAGCAGCGATGGGACAGGGGTCTCAGATACGCAGTATTTT
CDR3aa: CASSDGTGVSDTQYF

d_gene: NA
abundance: NA
j_gene: TRBJ2-7
len: 16
v_gene: TRBV10-3
CDR3nt: TGTGCCATCAGTGCGAGACGACCCGATGGCTCCTACGAGCAGTACTTC
CDR3aa: CAISARRPDGSYEQYF

d_gene: NA
abundance: NA
j_gene: TRBJ1-3
len: 13
v_gene: TRBV13
CDR3nt: TGTGCCAGCAGCTCAAAATCTGGAAACACCATATATTTT
CDR3aa: CASSSKSGNTIYF

d_gene: TRBD2
abundance: NA
j_gene: TRBJ2-5
len: 14
v_gene: TRBV19
CDR3nt: TGTGCCAGTAGTATAGCAACTAGCGGGGGCGCTCGGTACTTC
CDR3aa: CASSIATSGGARYF

d_gene: TRBD1
abundance: NA
j_gene: TRBJ2-2
len: 15
v_gene: TRBV10-1
CDR3nt: TGCGCCACCGGACAGGGACAGGAAAACACCGGGGAGCTGTTTTTT
CDR3aa: CATGQGQENTGELFF

d_gene: NA
abundance: NA
j_gene: TRBJ2-2
len: 12
v_gene: TRBV29-1
CDR3nt: TGCAGCGTAGTCCCCACCACCGGGGAGCTGTTTTTT
CDR3aa: CSVVPTTGELFF

d_gene: NA
abundance: once
j_gene: TRBJ2-7
len: 15
v_gene: TRBV19
CDR3nt: TGTGCCAGTAGCACAGGGGAGGGGGTCCCCTACGAGCAGTACTTC
CDR3aa: CASSTGEGVPYEQYF